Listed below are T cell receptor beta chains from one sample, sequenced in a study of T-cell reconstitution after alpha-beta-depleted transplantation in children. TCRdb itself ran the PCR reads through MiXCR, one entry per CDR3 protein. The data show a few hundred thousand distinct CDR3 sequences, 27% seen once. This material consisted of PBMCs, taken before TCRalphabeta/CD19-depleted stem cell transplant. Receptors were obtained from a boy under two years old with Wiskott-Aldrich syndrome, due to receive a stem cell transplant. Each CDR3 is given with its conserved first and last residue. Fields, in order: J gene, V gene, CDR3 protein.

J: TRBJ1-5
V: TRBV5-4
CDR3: CASSLTVWQMNQPQHF

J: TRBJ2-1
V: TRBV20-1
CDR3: CSAISGADGEQFF

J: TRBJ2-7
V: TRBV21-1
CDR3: CASIPSGTKSSYEQYF

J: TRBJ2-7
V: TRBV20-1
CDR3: CSLFRDKSYEQYF

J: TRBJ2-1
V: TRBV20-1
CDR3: CSATVLAGAYEQFF

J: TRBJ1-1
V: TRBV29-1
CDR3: CSAIRGGNTEAFF

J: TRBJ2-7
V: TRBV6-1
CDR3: CAARRLPYEQYF

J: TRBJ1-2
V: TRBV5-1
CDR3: CASSARTGTYGYTF

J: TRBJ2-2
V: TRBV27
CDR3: CASSSLGRGYTGELFF

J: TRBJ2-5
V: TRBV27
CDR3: CASSPLLGETQYF

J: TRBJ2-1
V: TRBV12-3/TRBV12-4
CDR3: CATNRDRHNEQFF

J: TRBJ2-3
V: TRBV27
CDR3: CASSPIGDTQYF

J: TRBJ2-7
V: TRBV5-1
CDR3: CASSVGTYPGGPLDEQYF

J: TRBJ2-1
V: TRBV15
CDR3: CATSQMGGEQFF

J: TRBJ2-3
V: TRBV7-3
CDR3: CASSLTGGYTDTQYF

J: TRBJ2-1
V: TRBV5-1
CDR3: CASRLLAVSYNEQFF

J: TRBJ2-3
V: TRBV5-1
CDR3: CASSLLGLQIPDTQYF

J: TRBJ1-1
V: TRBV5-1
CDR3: CASSLLTNTEAFF

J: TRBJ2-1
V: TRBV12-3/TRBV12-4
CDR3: CASSLKPVNEQFF

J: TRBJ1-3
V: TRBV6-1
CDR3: CASSLGQDYSGNTIYF

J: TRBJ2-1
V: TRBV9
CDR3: CASSEHLAGGFRNEQFF

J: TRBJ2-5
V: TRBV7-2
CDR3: CASSLGRTQYF

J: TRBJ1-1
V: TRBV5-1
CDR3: CASRPGPNTEAFF

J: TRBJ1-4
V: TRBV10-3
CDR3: CAISESTPGQRKLFF

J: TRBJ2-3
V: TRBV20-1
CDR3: CSAGFFGRGDTQYF

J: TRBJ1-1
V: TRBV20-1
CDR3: CSARSGWTEAFF